The sample holds many counts of the clone carrying this TCR beta chain. Its matching antigen is unknown. The entry originates in a study of molecular identifiers for immune sequencing clone quantification. General study points: Reports indicate spiked Jurkat TCR RNA from one cell could be found among 950,000 to 1,000,000 naive cells.

Germline V lookup: CDR1 MNHEY, CDR2 SVGAGI. V lost 0 bases to trimming and J lost 3 bases, with 11 bases between them. This CDR3 is 16 amino acids long. Each library that profiled naive CD8 cells came from about 20,000 to 1,000,000 sorted cells with 10%, 30% or 50% RNA. For naive CD8 T cells, sorting used the CD8+CD4-CCR7+CD45RA+ phenotype. The bulk TCR libraries were made with methods described before and with listed TCR primers. MiXCR was run by TCRdb on the PCR reads, yielding one entry per CDR3 protein. The sample includes 60,000 to 70,000 distinct CDR3 sequences, less than 20% seen only once; the top ten take 1.3% to 1.5%.

V usage is TRBV6-5 and J usage is TRBJ1-4; D call uncertain. The source is a human donor in good health. Some libraries in this study had Jurkat cell RNA spiked in. Sequenced: naive CD8+ T cells from blood, with Jurkat cell RNA spiked in. Subset specified: FACS-sorted CD8+CD4-CCR7+CD45RA+ naive T cells. CDR3 in amino acids: CASSYSTYGSNEKLFF. The CDR3 coding sequence is TGTGCCAGCAGTTACTCGACGTACGGTTCTAATGAAAAACTGTTTTTT.